Below, one T cell receptor (beta chain) is given with its context. Its target is not known. These data come from a study of T cells in pancreatic ductal adenocarcinoma. No neoadjuvant therapy was given to the selected pancreatic ductal adenocarcinoma patients before their surgery. Some clones are missing from TCRdb's copy, which holds only in-frame ones; the method was immunoSEQ multiplex PCR. There are over 100,000 clones in the sample; over 90% occur only once, and 3.1% lies in the top ten. Regarding the study as a whole: Tumor samples had fewer productive templates and approximately 7.9-fold fewer unique clonotypes than blood. The resected pancreatic cancer cohort was biased toward the minority with early-stage disease. Mean clonality was approximately 0.1 in tumors and 0.07 to 0.075 in blood, not significantly different.

Sequencing was carried out using PBMCs. The origin of this receptor is a human donor with pancreatic ductal adenocarcinoma.

CDR3 DNA sequence: TGTGCCAGCATATCCCTGGCTAGCGGGAACCATGAGCAGTTCTTC. Its translation is CASISLASGNHEQFF. The V gene is TRBV28, the J gene TRBJ2-1; 9 nucleotides line up with TRBD2. Per germline, CDR1 MDHEN and CDR2 SYDVKM. V lost 7 bases, J lost 8 bases, and 12 bases stayed unmatched. This CDR3 region has 15 residues.